The 10 T cell receptor beta chains below were found in one sample sequenced in a study of blood T cell repertoires in COVID-19. Clones were sequenced by immunoSEQ multiplex PCR, and TCRdb holds only the in-frame ones, with some missing. The data contain 100,000 or so clones, just under 95% of them singletons. Sequencing was performed on peripheral blood. These receptors originate from a man between 65 and 85 years old with acute or convalescent COVID-19.

This chain joins TRBV9 and TRBJ1-1, with 9 bases that match TRBD1. This CDR3 has 14 residues. Germline V lookup: CDR1 SGDLS, CDR2 YYNGEE. After removal of 3 bases from V and 5 bases from J, the junction contained 5 bases not matched to a gene. CDR3 region: CASSGGTGTTEAFF. The CDR3 bases are TGTGCCAGCAGCGGAGGGACAGGGACGACTGAAGCTTTCTTT.

The chain carries TRBV6-1 and TRBJ2-5; D uncertain. This CDR3 comprises 18 residues. Germline CDR1 and CDR2: MNHNS and SASEGT. V was clipped by 2 bases and J by 2 bases, with 21 bases between them. This CDR3 reads CASSEYFGTGGAQETQYF. DNA of the CDR3: TGTGCCAGCAGTGAATATTTTGGCACCGGTGGAGCTCAAGAGACCCAGTACTTC.

The chain links TRBV6-1 to TRBJ1-5; TRBD1 agrees at 9 bases. The germline V gene has CDR1 MNHNS and CDR2 SASEGT. This CDR3 is built from 17 residues. V shed 2 bases, J shed 2 bases, and the junction held 7 bases outside the gene matches. CDR3 DNA sequence: TGTGCCAGCAGTGAATATTACAGGGGGCTTGGCAATCAGCCCCAGCATTTT. It specifies CASSEYYRGLGNQPQHF.

This clone has only a few counts. The V call is TRBV9, the J call TRBJ1-6, with D perhaps matching TRBD1 (5 bases). Germline loops: CDR1 SGDLS, CDR2 YYNGEE. Trimming removed 4 bases at V and 7 bases at J, with 15 bases between. The CDR3 is 15 amino acids. CDR3 residues: CASSPGAGKNSPLHF. CDR3 in DNA: TGTGCCAGCAGCCCTGGAGCAGGGAAAAATTCACCCCTCCACTTT.

This clone turned up a few times. The chain couples TRBV11-2 to TRBJ2-7; 8 positions match TRBD2. J was trimmed by 5 bases and V by 1 base; bases with no gene match: 13. Germline CDR1 and CDR2: SGHAT and FQNNGV. The CDR3 has 17 residues. The CDR3 bases are TGTGCCAGCAGCTTAGTCGGCGGGGGGACTCATTCCGACGAGCAGTACTTC. Residues: CASSLVGGGTHSDEQYF.

The V and J genes are TRBV3-1 (or the pseudogene TRBV3-2) and TRBJ2-1; no clear D gene. V was cut by 4 bases and J by 3 bases, with 4 bases left in between. The CDR3 has 12 residues. Germline V lookup: CDR1 LGHDT, CDR2 YNNKEL (reference sequence). CDR3 nucleotide sequence: TGTGCCAGCAGCCCCAGCTACAATGAGCAGTTCTTC. Translating it yields CASSPSYNEQFF.

V usage is TRBV14 and J usage is TRBJ1-2, with a possible D match to TRBD1 (6 bases). The V end lost 1 base, the J end lost 3 bases, and 15 bases lay between the germline ends. The CDR3 has 16 amino acids. CDR1 and CDR2 from the germline V gene are SGHDN and FVKESK. The CDR3 here is CASSQGDLQGYYGYTF. Written as DNA, the CDR3 is TGTGCCAGCAGCCAAGGAGATCTACAGGGCTACTATGGCTACACCTTC. Looking up the rest from reference TRBV14 and TRBJ1-2 gives the full variable domain: EAGVTQFPSHSVIEKGQTVTLRCDPISGHDNLYWYRRVMGKEIKFLLHFVKESKQDESGMPNNRFLAERTGGTYSTLKVQPAELEDSGVYFCASSQGDLQGYYGYTFGSGTRLTVV.

The genes are TRBV19 and TRBJ2-3; 8 bases match TRBD1. The CDR3 contains 14 residues. After removal of 7 bases from V and 5 bases from J, the junction contained 8 bases not matched to a gene. Germline-derived CDR1 and CDR2 are LNHDA and SQIVND (reference sequence). The CDR3: CASTEAGGQDTQYF. The CDR3, as DNA: TGTGCCAGTACTGAGGCAGGGGGCCAAGATACGCAGTATTTT.

This sequence joins TRBV6-5 and TRBJ2-5; D is unclear. This CDR3 has 15 amino acids. In germline, CDR1 is MNHEY, CDR2 SVGAGI. V lost 0 bases and J lost 2, with 10 bases in between. The CDR3 region is CASSYSVELQETQYF. For the CDR3, the DNA is TGTGCCAGCAGTTACTCGGTAGAACTGCAAGAGACCCAGTACTTC.

The J gene is TRBJ2-1, the V gene TRBV29-1, with 12 bases fitting TRBD2. This CDR3 contains 13 residues. The V and J ends lost 1 base and 8 bases, in that order; junction bases with no gene match: 0. Germline V gene data show CDR1 as SQVTM and CDR2 as ANQGSEA. Here the CDR3 reads CSVEGLAGDEQFF. DNA of the CDR3: TGCAGCGTTGAAGGACTAGCGGGAGATGAGCAGTTCTTC.